These 20 T cell receptor beta chains were sequenced from one sample in a study of human T cells and chemical hapten exposure. Time point given: patch test 2, 6 weeks after DPC sensitization. Treatment reported: therapeutic diphenylcyclopropenone sensitization with weekly scalp DPC. In TCRdb, the RACE reads were re-called with MiXCR into one record per CDR3 protein. The sample lists some 88,000 distinct CDR3 sequences, approximately 10% occurring once. Sequenced here: whole blood, sampled in connection with sensitization to the hapten diphenylcyclopropenone (DPC). All receptors come from a man aged 40-50 years with alopecia areata. Some clones in this sample may be carry-over from other donors' samples.

This clonotype appeared many times. The gene calls are TRBV9 and TRBJ2-5; no reliable D call. Germline CDR1 is SGDLS and CDR2 is YYNGEE. V was pared by 0 bases and J by 9 bases, with 12 bases between. This CDR3 is built from 13 residues. CDR3 sequence (DNA): TGTGCCAGCAGCGTAGCTCTGGGCCCCCCCCAGTACTTC. It codes for CASSVALGPPQYF.

The sample holds a few counts of this clonotype. This chain connects TRBV12-3 or TRBV12-4 to TRBJ2-1, with D tentatively TRBD2 (5 bases). The CDR3 loop spans 15 amino acids. V lost 6 bases and J 2 bases, leaving 14 bases between the germline ends. The CDR3 DNA follows: TGTGCCAGCAGCTCCACTAGTGTTCCCTACAATGAGCAGTTCTTC. Its protein product is CASSSTSVPYNEQFF.

The gene calls are TRBV20-1 and TRBJ2-3; weak D call: TRBD1 (5 bases). The CDR3 runs to 11 residues. Germline V gene lookup returns CDR1 DFQATT and CDR2 SNEGSKA (reference sequence). V lost 3 bases to trimming and J lost 7 bases, with 8 bases between them. The CDR3 DNA reads TGCAGTGCTAGGGGGCAATATACGCAGTATTTT. Its protein product is CSARGQYTQYF.

The gene calls are TRBV20-1 and TRBJ1-1; D gene unclear. Trimming took off 0 bases at V and 3 bases at J, with 20 bases between the two ends. The CDR3 loop spans 17 amino acids. Looked up from germline, CDR1 is DFQATT and CDR2 is SNEGSKA (reference sequence). The CDR3 bases are TGCAGTGCTAGAGATTCCCGGGAAGGGTTAGCGGACACTGAAGCTTTCTTT. The encoded protein is CSARDSREGLADTEAFF.

In this sample, this clonotype turned up many times. The chain uses TRBV7-2 and TRBJ1-3, with no clear D. Germline loops: CDR1 SGHTA, CDR2 FQGNSA. The CDR3 sequence is 15 residues long. With 1 base removed from V and 2 bases from J, the gap between germline ends came to 9 bases. The CDR3 loop is CASSLEHRAGNTIYF. CDR3 sequence (DNA): TGTGCCAGCAGCTTAGAGCACAGAGCTGGAAACACCATATATTTT. The full variable domain, in which reference TRBV7-2 and TRBJ1-3 provide the parts outside the CDR3, is GAGVSQSPSNKVTEKGKDVELRCDPISGHTALYWYRQSLGQGLEFLIYFQGNSAPDKSGLPSDRFSAERTGGSVSTLTIQRTQQEDSAVYLCASSLEHRAGNTIYFGEGSWLTVV.

In its sample, this clonotype was seen many times. The chain recombines TRBV7-3 with TRBJ1-3; TRBD1 is a possible D gene (5 bases). Trimming removed 5 bases from V and 2 bases from J, with 10 bases in between. This CDR3 is built from 14 residues. Germline CDR1 and CDR2: SGHTA and FQGTGA. The CDR3 DNA reads as TGTGCCAGCAGCCCCGGAGGGGCTGGAAACACCATATATTTT. The encoded protein is CASSPGGAGNTIYF.

The chain is built from TRBV11-3 and TRBJ2-7; no clear D gene. The CDR3 totals 11 residues. The germline V and J ends were trimmed by 8 bases and 2 bases, with 7 bases remaining between them. CDR1 and CDR2 (germline): SGHNT, YENEEA. This chain's CDR3 is CASPRTYEQYF. CDR3 in DNA: TGTGCCAGCCCGCGGACCTACGAGCAGTACTTC.

There are a few counts of this clonotype. CDR3 amino acids: CASSQGLGRYRSGANVLTF. The CDR3 DNA reads TGCGCCAGCAGCCAGGGTCTGGGCCGATACCGCTCTGGGGCCAACGTCCTGACTTTC. The V and J genes are TRBV4-3 and TRBJ2-6; D gene ambiguous. V was cut by 3 bases and J by 0 bases, with 18 bases left in between. The CDR3 is 19 amino acids. Germline V gene data show CDR1 as LGHNA and CDR2 as YSLEER.

V is TRBV3-1 and J is TRBJ2-1; D possibly corresponds to TRBD2 (6 bases). CDR1 and CDR2 from the germline V gene are LGHDT and YNNKEL (reference sequence). The CDR3 length is 12 residues. With 2 bases removed from V and 14 bases from J, the gap between germline ends came to 13 bases. The CDR3 DNA reads TGTGCCAGCAGCCAACCCGGGACTTCTAAGTTCTTC. It specifies CASSQPGTSKFF.

The chain has TRBV11-2 and TRBJ2-5, with D possibly being TRBD1 (5 bases). Germline V lookup: CDR1 SGHAT, CDR2 FQNNGV. The V gene lost 3 bases and the J gene lost 4 bases, with 9 bases spanning the gap. The CDR3 runs 13 residues. The CDR3 is CASSFSRAETQYF. The CDR3 nucleotides read TGTGCCAGCAGCTTTAGCAGGGCAGAGACCCAGTACTTC. The variable domain in full, completed from reference TRBV11-2 and TRBJ2-5, reads EAGVAQSPRYKIIEKRQSVAFWCNPISGHATLYWYQQILGQGPKLLIQFQNNGVVDDSQLPKDRFSAERLKGVDSTLKIQPAKLEDSAVYLCASSFSRAETQYFGPGTRLLVL.

This clonotype was recorded at least ten times. J is TRBJ1-5 and V is TRBV6-1; TRBD1 might be the D (5 bases). The CDR3 runs 14 residues. The ends were cut back, 9 bases at V and 8 bases at J, with 20 bases in the middle. The germline gives CDR1 MNHNS, CDR2 SASEGT. The DNA for the CDR3 is TGTGCCAGTATATCAGACAGTCTCTTCAAGCCCCAGCATTTT. Protein: CASISDSLFKPQHF.

This clonotype was counted only a few times. The rearrangement links TRBV24-1 to TRBJ2-3; possibly TRBD2 for D (5 bases). V was trimmed by 9 bases and J by 0 bases, leaving 12 bases between them. CDR3 length equals 14 residues. The V gene's germline CDR1 is KGHDR and CDR2 SFDVKD. Written as DNA, the CDR3 is TGTGCCACCTGGAACGGGATTAGCACAGATACGCAGTATTTT. It codes for CATWNGISTDTQYF.

This clonotype has more than one count but fewer than ten. The gene calls are TRBV7-9 and TRBJ2-1; D call uncertain. Germline V gene sequence: CDR1 SEHNR, CDR2 FQNEAQ (reference sequence). Trimming cost V 5 bases and J 0 bases, with 11 bases left between them. This CDR3 comprises 15 residues. In DNA, the CDR3 is TGTGCCAGCAGCCGTTCAACCCTCTCCTACAATGAGCAGTTCTTC. Translated, it gives CASSRSTLSYNEQFF. Together with reference TRBV7-9 and TRBJ2-1, the CDR3 gives the full variable domain: DTGVSQNPRHKITKRGQNVTFRCDPISEHNRLYWYRQTLGQGPEFLTYFQNEAQLEKSRLLSDRFSAERPKGSFSTLEIQRTEQGDSAMYLCASSRSTLSYNEQFFGPGTRLTVL.

Within the sample, this clonotype is medium-sized. At one of its ends the junction is not consistent with the germline gene, which may arise from a read error. The V and J genes are TRBV19 and TRBJ2-3; no clear D gene. The CDR3 extends over 11 amino acids. Germline CDR1 is LNHDA and CDR2 is SQIVND (reference sequence). CDR3 amino acids: CASSTTDTQYF. CDR3 DNA sequence: TGTGCCAGCAGTACCACAGATACGCAGTATTTT.

The V gene is TRBV12-3 or TRBV12-4, the J gene TRBJ2-1; 7 bases are a match to TRBD1. The CDR3 is 16 residues long. Trimming took 5 bases from V and 6 from J; bases not matched to a gene: 13. The CDR3: CASSPPRHRGGNEQFF. For the CDR3, the DNA is TGTGCCAGCAGTCCTCCTAGGCACAGGGGCGGCAATGAGCAGTTCTTC.

This clonotype was seen a handful of times. The genes are TRBV28 and TRBJ2-7; 7 bases align to TRBD2. The CDR3 is made up of 15 amino acids. Germline V gene lookup returns CDR1 MDHEN and CDR2 SYDVKM. With V trimmed by 2 bases and J by 3 bases, 7 bases remained unmatched. The CDR3 region has the DNA TGTGCCAGCAGTTTAGTTTCCAGCGGGGTCTACGAGCAGTACTTC. The encoded protein is CASSLVSSGVYEQYF. Full variable domain (remainder filled in from reference TRBV28 and TRBJ2-7): DVKVTQSSRYLVKRTGEKVFLECVQDMDHENMFWYRQDPGLGLRLIYFSYDVKMKEKGDIPEGYSVSREKKERFSLILESASTNQTSMYLCASSLVSSGVYEQYFGPGTRLTVT.

CDR3 DNA sequence: TGTGCCAGCAGTTTATTACTGGATAATTCACCCCTCCACTTT. Amino acid sequence: CASSLLLDNSPLHF. This rearrangement joins TRBV27 to TRBJ1-6; no reliable D call. Germline V gene data show CDR1 as MNHEY and CDR2 as SMNVEV (reference sequence). Trimming pared 1 base from V and 5 bases from J, leaving 6 bases between. The CDR3 totals 14 residues.

This clonotype was found a few times. The CDR3 loop is CASSSDSYEQYV. CDR3 bases: TGTGCCAGCTCATCGGACAGCTACGAGCAGTACGTC. This sequence joins TRBV18 and TRBJ2-7; the D gene is possibly TRBD1 (6 bases). CDR1 KGHSH and CDR2 LQKENI come from the germline V gene. The CDR3 is 12 residues long. V shed 5 bases and J shed 3 bases, with 8 bases lying between them.

This clonotype has only a few counts. This chain joins TRBV7-2 and TRBJ2-5; 8 bases line up with TRBD2. V was clipped by 4 bases and J by 2 bases; unmatched bases: 6. This CDR3 spans 15 amino acids. Germline CDR1 reads SGHTA; CDR2 reads FQGNSA. The CDR3, as DNA: TGTGCCAGCAGCTCGGGACTAGGGGTTCAAGAGACCCAGTACTTC. Protein sequence: CASSSGLGVQETQYF.

This clonotype was counted a few times. This chain uses TRBV24-1 with TRBJ2-3; D gene uncertain. CDR1 is KGHDR and CDR2 is SFDVKD in the germline V gene. Trimming pared 3 bases from V and 5 bases from J, leaving 14 bases between. This CDR3 region has 15 residues. The CDR3 bases are TGTGCCACCAGTGATCAGCGTCCCCCGGGAGATACGCAGTATTTT. Translated: CATSDQRPPGDTQYF.